Below, 25 T cell receptor beta chains from the same sample are listed, as sequenced in a study of cytomegalovirus exposure and HLA in healthy donors. The study ran its PCR with 60 Vbeta and 13 Jbeta primers. The method was immunoSEQ multiplex PCR; TCRdb's version includes in-frame clones alone and lacks a portion of them. This repertoire shows some 150,000 clones, 80% found once; its top ten account for less than 3%. The sequenced sample was PBMCs. These receptors originate from a man aged 45-65 years in good health and CMV-seronegative.

Worth noting for this clone: Relative to the germline gene, one junction end is altered; a read error may explain this. The same CDR3 is also encoded by other DNA sequences in this sample. The rearrangement uses TRBV6-5 and TRBJ1-1; tentative D call: TRBD1 (6 bases). Germline assignment: CDR1 MNHEY and CDR2 SVGAGI. This CDR3 is 12 amino acids long. This CDR3 is CASSHRDTEAFF. The CDR3 DNA follows: TGCGCCAGCAGTCACAGGGACACTGAAGCTTTCTTT.

The CDR3 reads CASSYRAGGMDTQYF. The CDR3, as DNA: TGTGCCAGCAGTTACAGGGCGGGAGGCATGGATACGCAGTATTTT. The chain has TRBV6-5 and TRBJ2-3; 8 nucleotides line up with TRBD2. CDR1 is MNHEY and CDR2 is SVGAGI in the germline V gene. Unmatched junction bases numbered 7, after V lost 2 bases and J lost 6 bases. This CDR3 is built from 15 residues.

The gene calls are TRBV15 and TRBJ1-1, with 9 positions matching TRBD1. There are 17 residues in the CDR3. Germline trimming cut 0 bases from V and 5 bases from J; bases unmatched to any gene: 10. Germline V gives CDR1 LNHNV, CDR2 YYDKDF (reference sequence). Here the CDR3 DNA reads TGTGCCACCAGCAGAGATAAATACAGGGGGCGGGGGACTGAAGCTTTCTTT. This codes for CATSRDKYRGRGTEAFF.

The CDR3 reads CASTFYSARSYEQYF. The CDR3 DNA reads TGTGCCAGCACTTTCTACAGTGCGCGCTCTTACGAGCAGTACTTC. The chain has TRBV7-9 and TRBJ2-7, with no clear D. CDR1 and CDR2 (germline): SEHNR, FQNEAQ (reference sequence). The CDR3 runs to 15 residues. V gave up 7 bases and J gave up 4 bases, with 20 bases separating them.

This chain uses TRBV2 with TRBJ2-3, with 10 bases identical to TRBD2. CDR1 is SNHLY and CDR2 is FYNNEI in the germline V gene. The V and J ends lost 6 bases and 10 bases, in that order; junction bases with no gene match: 13. This CDR3 is built from 15 residues. The CDR3 DNA follows: TGTGCCAGCAGGGTAGCGGGGGGACCGTCAGACGCGCAGTATTTT. This gives the protein CASRVAGGPSDAQYF.

V is TRBV11-3 and J is TRBJ1-1; the D gene is possibly TRBD1 (5 bases). The CDR3 spans 15 residues. Per germline, CDR1 SGHNT and CDR2 YENEEA. The V gene lost 0 bases and the J gene lost 6 bases, with 14 bases spanning the gap. The DNA of the CDR3 is TGTGCCAGCAGCTTAGAAGCTGCAGGGCGCGCTGAAGCTTTCTTT. This translates into CASSLEAAGRAEAFF.

This CDR3 reads CASRGDKFLALHF. The CDR3, as DNA: TGTGCCAGCAGGGGAGACAAATTCTTGGCCCTCCACTTT. This chain links TRBV2 with TRBJ1-6; D is unclear. The germline V gene has CDR1 SNHLY and CDR2 FYNNEI. V dropped 6 bases and J dropped 14 bases, with 17 bases sitting between them. This CDR3 is built from 13 residues.

The chain joins TRBV7-2 to TRBJ1-1, with D tentatively TRBD1 (6 bases). This CDR3 has 15 amino acids. Between the trimmed V and J ends, which lost 7 bases and 4 bases, there was a span of 19 bases. CDR1 and CDR2 (germline): SGHTA, FQGNSA. CDR3 residues: CASTSRAGAATEAFF. CDR3 in DNA: TGTGCCAGCACCTCGCGGGCAGGGGCGGCCACTGAAGCTTTCTTT.

This clone is a singleton in its sample. This chain uses TRBV15 with TRBJ2-1; no firm D call. The CDR3 is made up of 15 amino acids. The V end was cut by 5 bases, the J end by 4 bases, with 15 bases between. The germline gives CDR1 LNHNV, CDR2 YYDKDF (reference sequence). Here the CDR3 reads CATSGPGRIYNEQFF. CDR3 DNA: TGTGCCACCAGCGGGCCTGGGCGAATTTACAATGAGCAGTTCTTC.

V is TRBV7-8 and J is TRBJ2-3; 8 nucleotides align to TRBD1. The V gene's germline CDR1 is SGHVS and CDR2 FQNEAQ. This CDR3 is built from 15 residues. With 9 bases clipped from V and 0 bases from J, the junction kept 8 bases outside the gene matches. Here the CDR3 DNA reads TGTGCCAGTACCGGGACAGGCCTAAGCACAGATACGCAGTATTTT. Translating gives CASTGTGLSTDTQYF.

The V call is TRBV13, the J call TRBJ2-3; 8 positions agree with TRBD2. Trimming removed 6 bases from V and 6 bases from J; junction bases left unmatched: 5. Germline-derived CDR1 and CDR2 are PRHDT and FYEKMQ (reference sequence). CDR3 length: 13 amino acids. The CDR3 sequence: CASRRGGADTQYF. The CDR3 DNA sequence: TGTGCCAGCAGACGGGGGGGGGCGGATACGCAGTATTTT.

This clone was seen once. The CDR3 sequence: CASRSGTGFSEQYF. CDR3 DNA sequence: TGTGCCAGCAGGTCCGGGACAGGGTTTTCCGAGCAGTACTTC. This chain links TRBV13 with TRBJ2-7, with 9 bases lining up with TRBD1. The V and J ends lost 6 bases and 6 bases, in that order; junction bases with no gene match: 9. Looked up from germline, CDR1 is PRHDT and CDR2 is FYEKMQ (reference sequence). The CDR3 extends over 14 amino acids.

The chain is built from TRBV7-2 and TRBJ2-1, with D perhaps matching TRBD1 (5 bases). Per germline, CDR1 SGHTA and CDR2 FQGNSA. V was cut by 3 bases and J by 5 bases, with 8 bases left in between. CDR3 length: 13 amino acids. This CDR3 reads CASSLGQNNEQFF. For the CDR3, the DNA is TGTGCCAGCAGCTTGGGGCAAAACAATGAGCAGTTCTTC. Filled out from reference TRBV7-2 and TRBJ2-1, the complete variable domain reads GAGVSQSPSNKVTEKGKDVELRCDPISGHTALYWYRQSLGQGLEFLIYFQGNSAPDKSGLPSDRFSAERTGGSVSTLTIQRTQQEDSAVYLCASSLGQNNEQFFGPGTRLTVL.

This chain connects TRBV9 to TRBJ1-3; D may be TRBD1 (6 bases). The germline V gene has CDR1 SGDLS and CDR2 YYNGEE. The CDR3 is 18 residues long. Trimming shortened V by 0 bases and J by 1 base, and 17 bases separated the two germline ends. In DNA, the CDR3 is TGTGCCAGCAGCGTAGCACACGGCAGGGGATTTTCTGGAAACACCATATATTTT. Amino acid sequence: CASSVAHGRGFSGNTIYF.

This clone was counted only a few times. This rearrangement joins TRBV4-1 to TRBJ2-5, with a weak D call TRBD1 (5 bases). CDR1 and CDR2 (germline): MGHRA, YSYEKL. The CDR3 covers 15 residues. Deletions cut 4 bases from V and 4 bases from J, with 16 bases between. The CDR3 DNA reads as TGCGCCAGCAGCCTCCAGGGAACGGACCGAGAGACCCAGTACTTC. Its translation: CASSLQGTDRETQYF.

About this clone itself: Germline is not matched at one junction end, which may reflect a read error. The sample contains more than one DNA sequence encoding this CDR3. The chain has TRBV6-5 and TRBJ1-6; TRBD1 agrees at 7 bases. This CDR3 comprises 15 residues. The germline gives CDR1 MNHEY, CDR2 SVGAGI. CDR3 nucleotide sequence: TGTGCCAGGCCGGAAACCGGGACAGATAATTCCCCCCTCCACTTT. This codes for CARPETGTDNSPLHF.

The chain employs TRBV9 and TRBJ2-3; 10 positions match TRBD2. Trimming took 3 bases from V and 3 from J; bases not matched to a gene: 10. CDR3 length equals 17 residues. The germline CDR1 and CDR2 sequences are SGDLS and YYNGEE. CDR3 protein: CASSADGLAGDTDTQYF. The DNA of the CDR3 is TGTGCCAGCAGCGCGGACGGCCTAGCGGGAGATACAGATACGCAGTATTTT.

The chain combines TRBV10-3 with TRBJ2-1; D is perhaps TRBD2 (6 bases). The germline V gene encodes CDR1 ENHRY and CDR2 SYGVKD. V was trimmed by 4 bases and J by 3 bases, leaving 13 bases between them. The length of the CDR3 is 15 residues. The CDR3, as DNA: TGTGCCATCAGTGCCCCTAGCGACCACTACAATGAGCAGTTCTTC. Translating gives CAISAPSDHYNEQFF.

This chain joins TRBV2 and TRBJ2-7; 7 bases agree with TRBD1. The ends lost 6 bases at V and 4 bases at J; junction bases unmatched: 6. Germline CDR1 reads SNHLY; CDR2 reads FYNNEI. The CDR3 runs 13 residues. The CDR3 bases are TGTGCCAGCAGCAGGTCCAGGGGGTACGAGCAGTACTTC. Its protein product is CASSRSRGYEQYF.

V is TRBV5-4 and J is TRBJ2-5; 10 bases align to TRBD2. Germline V lookup: CDR1 SGHNT, CDR2 YYREEE (reference sequence). J lost 0 bases, V lost 4 bases, and 6 bases had no gene match. The CDR3 is made up of 16 amino acids. CDR3 region: CASSNLAGAYQETQYF. CDR3 bases: TGTGCCAGCAGCAATCTAGCGGGAGCGTACCAAGAGACCCAGTACTTC.

This chain connects TRBV28 to TRBJ1-4; weak D call: TRBD1 (6 bases). Germline V lookup: CDR1 MDHEN, CDR2 SYDVKM. This CDR3 region has 15 residues. V lost 5 bases, J lost 4 bases, and 14 bases lay in between. This chain's CDR3 is CASSPDSPYNEKLFF. The DNA of the CDR3 is TGTGCCAGCAGTCCGGACAGCCCCTATAATGAAAAACTGTTTTTT.

The chain carries TRBV27 and TRBJ1-1; D remains unclear. This CDR3 has 14 residues. V was clipped by 5 bases and J by 1 base, with 11 bases between them. Germline CDR1 reads MNHEY; CDR2 reads SMNVEV (reference sequence). The CDR3, as DNA: TGTGCCAGCAGTGAAATCGGCGGGAACACTGAAGCTTTCTTT. It encodes CASSEIGGNTEAFF.

The chain joins TRBV11-3 to TRBJ1-2; 7 bases agree with TRBD1. Per germline, CDR1 SGHNT and CDR2 YENEEA. The V gene end was trimmed by 0 bases and the J gene end by 3 bases; junction bases not matched to a gene: 1. This CDR3 region has 14 residues. The CDR3 nucleotides read TGTGCCAGCAGCTTAGATACAGGGGACTATGGCTACACCTTC. This codes for CASSLDTGDYGYTF. The whole variable domain, remainder taken from reference TRBV11-3 and TRBJ1-2, is EAGVVQSPRYKIIEKKQPVAFWCNPISGHNTLYWYLQNLGQGPELLIRYENEEAVDDSQLPKDRFSAERLKGVDSTLKIQPAELGDSAVYLCASSLDTGDYGYTFGSGTRLTVV.

The J gene is TRBJ1-4, the V gene TRBV5-1; 7 nucleotides line up with TRBD1. After removal of 0 bases from V and 2 bases from J, the junction contained 1 base not matched to a gene. This CDR3 has 15 amino acids. Looked up from germline, CDR1 is SGHRS and CDR2 is YFSETQ. The CDR3 loop is CASSLGGQTNEKLFF. CDR3 bases: TGCGCCAGCAGCTTGGGGGGACAGACTAATGAAAAACTGTTTTTT.

Here the CDR3 reads CASGLAGRGQNQPQHF. The CDR3 DNA follows: TGTGCTAGTGGTTTGGCGGGCCGGGGACAGAATCAGCCCCAGCATTTT. The V gene is TRBV12-5, the J gene TRBJ1-5, with 7 bases lining up with TRBD1. J gave up 4 bases and V 1 base, and 7 bases lay outside the gene matches. The CDR3 contains 16 residues. The germline gives CDR1 LGHNT, CDR2 FRNRAP.